This T cell receptor (beta chain) appears in the sequencing data of a study of T cell changes during pregnancy in multiple sclerosis (dated by TCRdb to about 2019). Background on the whole study: Changes in the T cell repertoire over the course of pregnancy were examined in this study in women with multiple sclerosis.

Of note for this clone: Its specific antigen is unknown. Base qualities are not at hand, and no much larger clone is one base apart.

The library was made by the immunoSEQ multiplex PCR assay. Sourced from immuneACCESS, this table was stored by TCRdb with only in-frame sequences that have V and J called. A share of the clones is absent; for the studies checked, an unresolved V gene accounts for under half, and the remainder has no known explanation. The sample data list 30,000 to 45,000 clones, and about nine tenths of these were observed just once. Together, the top ten hold about 0.45% of the sample. Compared with germline, V lacks 0 bases and J lacks 9 bases; bases without a gene match: 13. CDR3 length: 16 amino acids, cysteine to phenylalanine. Of the read, only the CDR3 DNA is kept; its 48 bases are in frame from base 1. The germline V gene encodes CDR1 MGHRA and CDR2 YSYEKL.

The chain uses TRBV4-1 and TRBJ1-1; 7 central nucleotides agree with TRBD1. This specimen was CD4+ T cells from peripheral blood mononuclear cells, taken in the second trimester of pregnancy. The receptor's source is a female donor in good health, enrolled as a control in a pregnancy study. DNA sequence: TGCGCCAGCAGCCAAGATCCGCCAATAGACAGGGTTAAAGCTTTCTTT. Its translation reads: CASSQDPPIDRVKAFF.